This T cell receptor beta chain was identified during a study of T cells in localized non-small cell lung cancer. V was clipped by 6 bases and J by 0 bases, with 9 bases between them. The CDR3 extends over 15 amino acids. Germline CDR1 MDHEN, CDR2 SYDVKM. Notes on this clone: Its specificity is unknown.

Profiling relied on immunoSEQ multiplex PCR, and the TCRdb table lists in-frame clones only, not all of them. In the table there are roughly 16,000 clones, 85% of which are singletons. Study-wide results and limits: An association was observed between higher blood T cell density and longer overall survival. Tumor showed lower T cell clonality than uninvolved adjacent lung, where it was highest. Appearing in adjacent lung were a median about 60 of the top 100 tumor clones. Heterogeneity remains possible, as sequencing covered one tumor region only.

The source material was peripheral blood, sampled before any cancer treatment. The V call is TRBV28, the J call TRBJ2-6; possible D gene TRBD1, 6 bases. The sequence derives from a female donor older than 55 with stage I squamous cell lung carcinoma. CDR3 in amino acids: CASSVRGSGANVLTF. The CDR3 region has the DNA TGTGCCAGCAGCGTCAGGGGCTCTGGGGCCAACGTCCTGACTTTC.